This T cell receptor (beta chain) is drawn from a study of shared clonotypes between healthy human individuals. Broader study findings: Larger richness was generally estimated for naive than memory subsets. Genetic and exposure-history diversity was limited by the small donor number.

In the case of this clone: Its antigen is not known.

The length of the CDR3 is 14 residues. The V gene's germline CDR1 is WSHSY and CDR2 SAAADI. Trimming removed 3 bases at V and 4 bases at J, with 12 bases between. Samples underwent the assay at deep level. Some clones are missing from TCRdb's copy, which holds only in-frame ones; the method was immunoSEQ multiplex PCR. Among approximately 1.4 million clones listed, 95% to 99% were seen once. Specimen: naive CD4+ T cells sorted from blood. Described subset: CD45RA+ positively selected. This TCR came from a man aged 30-40 years in good health. The V and J genes are TRBV10-2 and TRBJ1-1; D is undetermined. CDR3 sequence: CASSERPLSTEAFF. CDR3 DNA sequence: TGCGCCAGCAGTGAAAGGCCCCTTTCCACTGAAGCTTTCTTT.